These T cell receptor beta chains were read from a single sample in a study of beta chain features in type 1 diabetes. Sequencing used immunoSEQ multiplex PCR; TCRdb keeps in-frame clones, though not all of them. In the table there are about 260,000 clones, 20% of which are singletons. The specimen sequenced was naive CD4+ T cells from blood. All receptors derive from a middle-aged woman with type 1 diabetes. Both conserved end residues are part of each CDR3. D genes are given only for firm matches. A row's size may be missing; if present it is once, few, many or a size class.

clone_size j_call v_call d_call cdr3_nt cdr3_aa
few TRBJ1-1 TRBV29-1 . TGCAGCGTTAAAGGTCAGGGAGGTACTGAAGCTTTCTTT CSVKGQGGTEAFF
few TRBJ1-2 TRBV29-1 TRBD1 TGCAGCGTTGACCGAACAGGGGACTATGGCTACACCTTC CSVDRTGDYGYTF
few TRBJ1-1 TRBV7-8 . TGTGCCAGCAGCCTGGACTTGGGGACTGAAGCTTTCTTT CASSLDLGTEAFF
. TRBJ1-1 TRBV7-9 . TGTGCCAGCAGCCCCTCAGGGGACACTGAAGCTTTCTTT CASSPSGDTEAFF
. TRBJ1-1 TRBV5-1 . TGCGCCAGCAGCCGGGGGACGGCGAACACTGAAGCTTTCTTT CASSRGTANTEAFF
. TRBJ2-7 TRBV28 . TGTGCCAGCAGTTTGAGGGGGTCGCAACTTTACGAGCAGTACTTC CASSLRGSQLYEQYF
few TRBJ2-5 TRBV7-2 TRBD1 TGTGCCAGCAGCTTAGGACAGGGTGTAGGGACCCAGTACTTC CASSLGQGVGTQYF
few TRBJ1-4 TRBV30 TRBD1 TGTGCCTGGGGAGCTCCCGGGACAGTCGGGGAAAAACTGTTTTTT CAWGAPGTVGEKLFF
few TRBJ1-1 TRBV6-5 . TGTGCCAGCAGTTACCGGTCGAACACTGAAGCTTTCTTT CASSYRSNTEAFF
. TRBJ2-2 TRBV5-1 . TGCGCCAGCAGCCCAGGGGACGGGGAGCTGTTTTTT CASSPGDGELFF
. TRBJ1-5 TRBV5-1 TRBD1 TGCGCCAGCAGCGAGGGGACAGCAGGGCAGCCCCAGCATTTT CASSEGTAGQPQHF
few TRBJ2-2 TRBV29-1 TRBD1 TGCAGCGTACGGACAGGGATCGACACCGGGGAGCTGTTTTTT CSVRTGIDTGELFF
. TRBJ2-3 TRBV6-5 TRBD1 TGTGCCAGCAGTTACGGAACAGGGGTCGTACCAGATACGCAGTATTTT CASSYGTGVVPDTQYF
few TRBJ2-7 TRBV29-1 . TGCAGCGTTGGCGGGGCGAAGAACGAGCAGTACTTC CSVGGAKNEQYF
. TRBJ2-7 TRBV28 TRBD1 TGTGCCAGCAGTGTTCCGACAGGGGCGTTGTACGAGCAGTACTTC CASSVPTGALYEQYF
. TRBJ2-3 TRBV5-1 . TGCGCCAGCAGCCGTGGGGCGGATACGCAGTATTTT CASSRGADTQYF
. TRBJ2-2 TRBV7-2 TRBD1 TGTGCCAGCAGCCCAAGGGACAGTAGTAACACCGGGGAGCTGTTTTTT CASSPRDSSNTGELFF
. TRBJ2-3 TRBV7-2 . TGTGCCAGCAGCTTAGACAGGGCAGATACGCAGTATTTT CASSLDRADTQYF
. TRBJ1-1 TRBV13 . TGTGCCAGCAGCCAAAGGGAGGGGACTGAAGCTTTCTTT CASSQREGTEAFF
. TRBJ1-2 TRBV18 . TGTGCCAGCTCACCCGCGGGAGAAGCTTATGGCTACACCTTC CASSPAGEAYGYTF
. TRBJ1-1 TRBV7-2 TRBD1 TGTGCCAGCAGCTCCGTCTCACTTATTAGGGACAGGCGCGGGACTGAAGCTTTCTTT CASSSVSLIRDRRGTEAFF
. TRBJ2-1 TRBV27 TRBD1 TGTGCCAGCAGGACAGGGGAAGGGTACAATGAGCAGTTCTTC CASRTGEGYNEQFF
few TRBJ1-6 TRBV7-9 . TGTGCCAGCAGCTTGAGGGAAAAACCCCTCCACTTT CASSLREKPLHF
few TRBJ2-1 TRBV7-2 . TGTGCCAGCAGCTTACAGGTGGACAATGAGCAGTTCTTC CASSLQVDNEQFF
few TRBJ2-5 TRBV28 TRBD2 TGTGCCAGCAGTTTTGGCGGGGGGGTTGAGACCCAGTACTTC CASSFGGGVETQYF
few TRBJ2-3 TRBV14 . TGTGCCAGCAGCCTCGGTGATACGCAGTATTTT CASSLGDTQYF
. TRBJ1-5 TRBV7-9 . TGTGCCAGCAGCGCGGCGGCGGCGGGTAATCAGCCCCAGCATTTT CASSAAAAGNQPQHF
few TRBJ2-1 TRBV7-8 . TGTGCCAGCAGCCCCAGGACAAGCTCCTACAATGAGCAGTTCTTC CASSPRTSSYNEQFF
. TRBJ2-3 TRBV7-9 TRBD2 TGTGCCAGCGTCCGCGGGGGGGTGATCACAGATACGCAGTATTTT CASVRGGVITDTQYF
. TRBJ1-2 TRBV7-9 . TGTGCCGCCCCTGCGGCGAACTTCGGCTACACCTTC CAAPAANFGYTF